Listed below are T cell receptor beta chains from one sample, sequenced in a study of cytomegalovirus exposure and HLA in healthy donors. Sequencing was performed with immunoSEQ multiplex PCR; in TCRdb, only in-frame clones are kept and a portion is missing. The table records 45,000 to 65,000 clones, 75% to 80% of them present only once. The sequencing input was PBMCs. The receptors come from a woman in her thirties or forties in good health and CMV-seropositive. Both conserved end residues are part of each CDR3. A D gene is named only where the DNA matches it firmly. Some rows have no size entry. The others give once, few or many, or a class for an expanded clone.

>TRBD1|TRBV5-1|TRBJ2-2|NA
TGCGCCAGCAGCCAGTACAGGGGGCTGAACACCGGGGAGCTGTTTTTT
CASSQYRGLNTGELFF
>TRBD1|TRBV29-1|TRBJ2-7|NA
TGCAGCGTTGCAGAACAGGGGGCAGGGCAGTACTTC
CSVAEQGAGQYF
>NA|TRBV6-1|TRBJ1-6|few
TGTGCCACCACAAGACTTGAGGATTCACCCCTCCACTTT
CATTRLEDSPLHF
>NA|TRBV27|TRBJ1-3|NA
TGTGCCAGCAAGGTTCAGGCCTCTGGAAACACCATATATTTT
CASKVQASGNTIYF
>NA|TRBV7-2|TRBJ2-6|few
TGTGCCAGCAGCTCCCCTCCTGGGGCCAACGTCCTGACTTTC
CASSSPPGANVLTF
>NA|TRBV4-2|TRBJ1-6|NA
TGTGCCAGCAGCCAAGGGGCCCATCAATCCCTGTCACCCCTCCACTTT
CASSQGAHQSLSPLHF
>NA|TRBV7-2|TRBJ1-6|NA
TGTGCCAGCAGCTACTCTACAGGACACTATAATTCACCCCTCCACTTT
CASSYSTGHYNSPLHF
>TRBD2|TRBV7-9|TRBJ2-7|NA
TGTGCCAGCAGCTCGAGCGGGGGGACTTCCTACGAGCAGTACTTC
CASSSSGGTSYEQYF
>NA|TRBV29-1|TRBJ2-1|NA
TGCAGCGTTGAAGATTTGGGGGGGGGCCTGAATGAGCAGTTCTTC
CSVEDLGGGLNEQFF
>NA|TRBV29-1|TRBJ2-6|NA
TGCAGCGTAGGGACACCGAGCTCTGGGGCCAACGTCCTGACTTTC
CSVGTPSSGANVLTF
>NA|TRBV6-1|TRBJ1-2|NA
TGTGCCAGCAAACGGGATTTTTCGGATGGCTACACCTTC
CASKRDFSDGYTF
>NA|TRBV5-1|TRBJ2-1|NA
TGCGCCAGCAGCTTGGGGACAGCTAACAATGAGCAGTTCTTC
CASSLGTANNEQFF
>NA|TRBV6-6|TRBJ2-5|NA
TGTTCCACCAAAGGAGTGACTAGTAAAGAGGCCCAGTACTTC
CSTKGVTSKEAQYF